This T cell receptor (beta chain) was captured in a study of T cells expressing NK-cell markers. Background on the study: Among eight sequenced donors, seven carried HCMV seropositivity while one was seronegative.

Generation of TCR beta cDNA was performed by 5'RACE template switching incorporating UMIs. TCRdb re-called the 5' RACE reads; one entry per CDR3 protein, DNA not given. This repertoire comprises 500,000 to 600,000 distinct CDR3 sequences; its ten largest clones make up under 4.5%. On this clonotype: Its antigen is still unknown.

From germline, CDR1 is SGHTA and CDR2 FQGNSA. The CDR3 runs 17 residues. Study-level findings and limits: Expanded NKG2C+ T cell clones were not confirmed as HCMV-specific.

Sequenced material: blood T cells: a sorted CD56 or NKG2C T cell subset, CD4+ or CD8+ T cells, or bulk PBMC T cells (not recorded which). The rearrangement joins TRBV7-2 to TRBJ2-4; TCRdb indicates TRBD2, and absent DNA this call remains unverified. The sequence came from a man between 18 and 29 years old in good health. CDR3 in amino acids: CASSSGTRGGAKNIQYF.